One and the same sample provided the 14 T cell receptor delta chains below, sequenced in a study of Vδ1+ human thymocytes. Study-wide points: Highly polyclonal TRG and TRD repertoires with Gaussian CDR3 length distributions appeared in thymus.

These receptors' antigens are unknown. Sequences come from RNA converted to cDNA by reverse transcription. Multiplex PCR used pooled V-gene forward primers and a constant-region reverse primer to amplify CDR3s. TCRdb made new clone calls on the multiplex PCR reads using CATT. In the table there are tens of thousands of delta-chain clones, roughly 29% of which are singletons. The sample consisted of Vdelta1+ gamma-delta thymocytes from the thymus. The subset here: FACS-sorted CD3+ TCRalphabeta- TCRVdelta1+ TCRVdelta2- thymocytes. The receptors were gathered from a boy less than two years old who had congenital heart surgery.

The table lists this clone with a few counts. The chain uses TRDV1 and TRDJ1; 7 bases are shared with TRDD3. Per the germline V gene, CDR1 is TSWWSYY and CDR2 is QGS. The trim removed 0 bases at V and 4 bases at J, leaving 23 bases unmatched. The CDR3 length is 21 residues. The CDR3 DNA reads TGTGCTCTTGGGGAACTGTTGGCACTACGTGCCTGGGGGGTGTTTGTCGATAAACTCATCTTT. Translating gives CALGELLALRAWGVFVDKLIF.

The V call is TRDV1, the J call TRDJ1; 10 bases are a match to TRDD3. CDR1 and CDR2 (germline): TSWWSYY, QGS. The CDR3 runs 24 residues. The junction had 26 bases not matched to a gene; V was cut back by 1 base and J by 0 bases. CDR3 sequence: CALGERSNFLLLGDQRGDTDKLIF. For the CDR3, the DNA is TGTGCTCTTGGGGAACGGTCCAACTTCCTCCTACTGGGGGATCAAAGAGGGGACACCGATAAACTCATCTTT.

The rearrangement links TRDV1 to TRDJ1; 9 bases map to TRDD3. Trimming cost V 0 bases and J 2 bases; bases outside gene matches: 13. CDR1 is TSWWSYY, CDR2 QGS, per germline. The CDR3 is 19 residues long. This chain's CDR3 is CALGELDTPGGWRTDKLIF. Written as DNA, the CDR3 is TGTGCTCTTGGGGAACTAGATACACCTGGGGGATGGCGGACCGATAAACTCATCTTT.

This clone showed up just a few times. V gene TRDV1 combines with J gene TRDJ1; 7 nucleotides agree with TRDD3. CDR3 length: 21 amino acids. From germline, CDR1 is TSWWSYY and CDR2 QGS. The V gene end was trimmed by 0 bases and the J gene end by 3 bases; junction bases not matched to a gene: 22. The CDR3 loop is CALGELPARSWDTDCSDKLIF. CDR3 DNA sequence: TGTGCTCTTGGGGAACTACCTGCGCGTAGCTGGGATACCGACTGCTCCGATAAACTCATCTTT.

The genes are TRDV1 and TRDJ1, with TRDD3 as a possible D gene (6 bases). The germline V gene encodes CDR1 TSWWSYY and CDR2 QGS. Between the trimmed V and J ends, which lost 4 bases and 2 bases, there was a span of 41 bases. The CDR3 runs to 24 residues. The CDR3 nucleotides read TGTGCTCTTGGGGGGGGGTCCCCTGCCTTGGCCTCCCAGCAGGATATGGGGGGGACCGATAAACTCATCTTT. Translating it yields CALGGGSPALASQQDMGGTDKLIF.

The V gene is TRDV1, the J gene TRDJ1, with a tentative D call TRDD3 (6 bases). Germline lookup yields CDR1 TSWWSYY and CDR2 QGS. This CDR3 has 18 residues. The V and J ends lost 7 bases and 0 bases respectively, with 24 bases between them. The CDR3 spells CALDDYYYGWDNTDKLIF. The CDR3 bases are TGTGCTCTTGATGATTATTACTATGGCTGGGATAACACCGATAAACTCATCTTT.

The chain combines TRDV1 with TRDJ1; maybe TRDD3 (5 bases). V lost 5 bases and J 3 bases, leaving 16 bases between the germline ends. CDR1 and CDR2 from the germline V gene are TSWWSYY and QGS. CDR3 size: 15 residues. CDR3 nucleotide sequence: TGTGCTCTTGGGTCGGGGCTGGGCCAGTCCGATAAACTCATCTTT. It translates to CALGSGLGQSDKLIF.

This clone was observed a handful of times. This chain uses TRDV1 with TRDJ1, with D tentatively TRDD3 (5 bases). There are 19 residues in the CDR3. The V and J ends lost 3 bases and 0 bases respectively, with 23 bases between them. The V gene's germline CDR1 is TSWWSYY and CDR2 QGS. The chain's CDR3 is CALGDPGSAGEENTDKLIF. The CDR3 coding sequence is TGTGCTCTTGGGGACCCTGGGTCTGCCGGGGAAGAGAACACCGATAAACTCATCTTT.

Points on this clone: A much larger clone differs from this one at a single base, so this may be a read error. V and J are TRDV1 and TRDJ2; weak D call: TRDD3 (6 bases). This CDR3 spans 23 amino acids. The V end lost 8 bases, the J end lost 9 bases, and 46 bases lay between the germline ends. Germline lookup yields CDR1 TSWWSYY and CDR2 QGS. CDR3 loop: CALRGTFPVRPPTWGGLRTQLFF. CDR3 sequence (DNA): TGTGCTCTTAGGGGAACTTTTCCAGTCCGTCCACCGACCTGGGGAGGGCTCAGAACACAACTCTTCTTT.

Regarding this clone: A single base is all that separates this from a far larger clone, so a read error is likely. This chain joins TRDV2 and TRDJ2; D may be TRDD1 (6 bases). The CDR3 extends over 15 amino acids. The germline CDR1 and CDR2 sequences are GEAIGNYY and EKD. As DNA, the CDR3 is TGTGCCTGCCCTGGTGGGGAAATACTGACAGCACATCTCTTCTTT. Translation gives CACPGGEILTAHLFF.

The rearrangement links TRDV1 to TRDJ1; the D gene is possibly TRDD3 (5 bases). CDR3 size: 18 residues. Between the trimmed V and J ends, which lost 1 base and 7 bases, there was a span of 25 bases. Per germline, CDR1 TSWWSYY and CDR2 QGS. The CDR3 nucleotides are TGTGCTCTTGGGGAACCCTGTCCGACTCAAGGGATCCCTCCTAAACTCATCTTT. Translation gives CALGEPCPTQGIPPKLIF.

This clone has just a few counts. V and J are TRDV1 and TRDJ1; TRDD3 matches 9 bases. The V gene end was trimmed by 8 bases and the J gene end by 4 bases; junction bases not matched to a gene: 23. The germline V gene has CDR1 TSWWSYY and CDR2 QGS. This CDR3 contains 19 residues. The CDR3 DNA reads TGTGCTCTTTGGGTGGTTTCCCTCACTGGGGGAAGGAAAGACGATAAACTCATCTTT. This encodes CALWVVSLTGGRKDDKLIF.

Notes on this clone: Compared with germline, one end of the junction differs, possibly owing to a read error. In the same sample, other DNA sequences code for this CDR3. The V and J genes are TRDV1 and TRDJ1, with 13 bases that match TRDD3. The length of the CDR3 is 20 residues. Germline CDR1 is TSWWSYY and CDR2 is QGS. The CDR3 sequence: CALGEPPRTGGYALADKLIF. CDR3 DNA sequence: TGCGCTCTTGGGGAGCCCCCGAGAACTGGGGGATACGCGCTCGCCGATAAACTCATCTTT.

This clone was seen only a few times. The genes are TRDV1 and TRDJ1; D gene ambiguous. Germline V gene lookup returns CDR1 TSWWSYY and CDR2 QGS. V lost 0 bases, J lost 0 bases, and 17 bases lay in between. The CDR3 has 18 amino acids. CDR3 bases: TGTGCTCTTGGGGAACTTAACCAGGTACGGCCCTACACCGATAAACTCATCTTT. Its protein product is CALGELNQVRPYTDKLIF.